These 28 T cell receptor beta chains originate from one sample sequenced in a study of Tregs in tolerant kidney transplant recipients. Assay used: immunoSEQ multiplex PCR; TCRdb lists only in-frame clones, some missing. The profile shows around 70,000 clones, 80% to 95% of them singletons. The sequencing here drew on CD8+ T cells from blood, taken before the transplant. These receptors were taken from a human donor who received a combined kidney and bone marrow transplant.

This CDR3 is CASSLTGAGTQYF. The CDR3 DNA is TGTGCCAGCAGCTTAACGGGGGCAGGAACGCAGTATTTT. The genes are TRBV7-3 and TRBJ2-3, with a tentative D call TRBD1 (6 bases). The length of the CDR3 is 13 residues. CDR1 is SGHTA, CDR2 FQGTGA, per germline. The germline V and J ends were trimmed by 0 bases and 9 bases, with 10 bases remaining between them. The variable domain in full, with the rest retrieved from reference TRBV7-3 and TRBJ2-3, is GAGVSQTPSNKVTEKGKYVELRCDPISGHTALYWYRQSLGQGPEFLIYFQGTGAADDSGLPNDRFFAVRPEGSVSTLKIQRTERGDSAVYLCASSLTGAGTQYFGPGTRLTVL.

The gene calls are TRBV30 and TRBJ1-4; 7 bases match TRBD1. Germline loops: CDR1 GTSNPN, CDR2 SVGIG (reference sequence). V dropped 7 bases and J dropped 1; count of bases not matched to a gene: 6. The CDR3 is made up of 14 amino acids. CDR3: CASHRGGTNEKLFF. The CDR3 DNA is TGTGCCTCGCACAGGGGAGGAACTAATGAAAAACTGTTTTTT. The whole variable domain, filled in from reference TRBV30 and TRBJ1-4, reads SQTIHQWPATLVQPVGSPLSLECTVEGTSNPNLYWYRQAAGRGLQLLFYSVGIGQISSEVPQNLSASRPQDRQFILSSKKLLLSDSGFYLCASHRGGTNEKLFFGSGTQLSVL.

The chain couples TRBV13 to TRBJ2-7; possibly TRBD2 for D (6 bases). The V end lost 0 bases, the J end lost 6 bases, and 15 bases lay between the germline ends. This CDR3 has 15 amino acids. Germline lookup yields CDR1 PRHDT and CDR2 FYEKMQ (reference sequence). DNA of the CDR3: TGTGCCAGCAGCTTAGGCTTAGGAGGGGTACGCGAGCAGTACTTC. Protein product: CASSLGLGGVREQYF.

The chain employs TRBV16 and TRBJ2-6; 11 bases are a match to TRBD1. Germline CDR1 KGHSY, CDR2 FQNENV. The V segment lost 3 bases and the J segment 3 bases; nucleotides outside the gene matches: 4. CDR3 length equals 17 residues. The CDR3 nucleotides are TGTGCCAGCAGCCAGGGGACAGGGGGAAGTGGGGCCAACGTCCTGACTTTC. Protein product: CASSQGTGGSGANVLTF.

This rearrangement joins TRBV4-1 to TRBJ2-1; 11 bases are a match to TRBD1. Germline CDR1 MGHRA, CDR2 YSYEKL. The CDR3 has 16 residues. The V and J ends lost 3 bases and 3 bases, in that order; junction bases with no gene match: 4. DNA for the CDR3: TGCGCCAGCAGCCAGAGGACAGGGGGCCTCTACAATGAGCAGTTCTTC. Amino acid sequence: CASSQRTGGLYNEQFF.

The chain links TRBV12-5 to TRBJ2-7, with no clear D. Per germline, CDR1 LGHNT and CDR2 FRNRAP. Deletions cut 1 base from V and 2 bases from J, with 6 bases between. CDR3 length equals 13 residues. DNA for the CDR3: TGTGCTAGTGGTTTGGGACAAACCTACGAGCAGTACTTC. Protein: CASGLGQTYEQYF.

This chain joins TRBV2 and TRBJ1-5; D unclear. The CDR3 is made up of 13 amino acids. CDR1 is SNHLY, CDR2 FYNNEI, per germline. V was trimmed by 3 bases and J by 2 bases, leaving 5 bases between them. CDR3 in amino acids: CASSDLGNQPQHF. CDR3 sequence (DNA): TGTGCCAGCAGTGACTTAGGCAATCAGCCCCAGCATTTT.

The chain recombines TRBV30 with TRBJ1-2, with D unclear. Germline V gene lookup returns CDR1 GTSNPN and CDR2 SVGIG (reference sequence). The CDR3 is 12 amino acids. V lost 1 base to trimming and J lost 8 bases, with 11 bases between them. In DNA form, the CDR3 reads TGTGCCTGGAGTGCCCCCAGGTTCGGCTACACCTTC. Protein product: CAWSAPRFGYTF.

The V and J genes are TRBV7-9 and TRBJ1-2, with D maybe TRBD1 (5 bases). The CDR3 has 16 amino acids. Germline V lookup: CDR1 SEHNR, CDR2 FQNEAQ (reference sequence). V was cut by 0 bases and J by 0 bases, with 11 bases left in between. DNA for the CDR3: TGTGCCAGCAGCTTAGCGGTGGCAGGGCCTAACTATGGCTACACCTTC. Its protein is CASSLAVAGPNYGYTF.

The CDR3 loop is CASSQTTGVYGYTF. CDR3 DNA: TGCGCCAGCAGCCAAACGACAGGGGTCTATGGCTACACCTTC. This chain links TRBV4-1 with TRBJ1-2; 8 bases align to TRBD1. This CDR3 has 14 residues. CDR1 is MGHRA and CDR2 is YSYEKL in the germline V gene. V was pared by 2 bases and J by 4 bases, with 3 bases of the junction left unmatched.

This chain connects TRBV13 to TRBJ1-2; D remains unclear. V lost 0 bases and J lost 8, with 7 bases in between. The length of the CDR3 is 12 residues. Germline V gene data show CDR1 as PRHDT and CDR2 as FYEKMQ (reference sequence). CDR3 region: CASSLGTLGYTF. The CDR3 coding sequence is TGTGCCAGCAGCTTAGGGACTTTAGGCTACACCTTC.

The V and J genes are TRBV5-1 and TRBJ2-5; TRBD1 aligns across 9 bases. The germline V gene encodes CDR1 SGHRS and CDR2 YFSETQ. V dropped 2 bases and J dropped 0; count of bases not matched to a gene: 2. This CDR3 spans 15 amino acids. CDR3 in DNA: TGCGCCAGCAGCTTAGGACAGGGGAACCAAGAGACCCAGTACTTC. This encodes CASSLGQGNQETQYF.

V is TRBV19 and J is TRBJ1-2, with unresolved D. Germline V lookup: CDR1 LNHDA, CDR2 SQIVND (reference sequence). Deletions cut 7 bases from V and 8 bases from J, with 11 bases between. The CDR3 totals 11 residues. The CDR3 DNA reads TGTGCCAGTAAGAGTTTGAGGGGCTACACCTTC. Translated, it gives CASKSLRGYTF.

This clone was observed once. The rearrangement uses TRBV7-2 and TRBJ2-7; D perhaps matches TRBD2 (5 bases). Germline values: CDR1 SGHTA, CDR2 FQGNSA. V lost 6 bases to trimming and J lost 3 bases, with 24 bases between them. This CDR3 spans 17 amino acids. CDR3 DNA: TGTGCCAGCAGACCCAGCAGGATGAGCCAAGGGAGCTACGAGCAGTACTTC. This codes for CASRPSRMSQGSYEQYF.

Comments on this clone: At one boundary the junction diverges from the germline segment, which might be a read error. The chain links TRBV11-2 to TRBJ2-7; 8 nucleotides match TRBD1. The CDR3 consists of 11 residues. Germline-derived CDR1 and CDR2 are SGHAT and FQNNGV. The CDR3 reads CASSLVDRVDF. CDR3 DNA sequence: TGTGCCAGCAGCTTAGTGGACAGGGTCGACTTC.

This clone was observed a single time. The gene calls are TRBV28 and TRBJ1-2; perhaps TRBD1 as D (6 bases). Looked up from germline, CDR1 is MDHEN and CDR2 is SYDVKM. V dropped 4 bases and J dropped 5 bases, with 8 bases sitting between them. CDR3 length: 12 amino acids. CDR3 residues: CASSSTGYGYTF. The CDR3 bases are TGTGCCAGCAGTTCAACAGGGTATGGCTACACCTTC.

The chain recombines TRBV28 with TRBJ2-1; TRBD1 might be the D (6 bases). The CDR3 extends over 14 amino acids. Germline V gene sequence: CDR1 MDHEN, CDR2 SYDVKM. With 5 bases removed from V and 4 bases from J, the gap between germline ends came to 12 bases. The CDR3 protein is CASSPTGQYNEQFF. CDR3 DNA sequence: TGTGCCAGCAGTCCAACGGGACAATACAATGAGCAGTTCTTC. The whole variable domain, remainder taken from reference TRBV28 and TRBJ2-1, is DVKVTQSSRYLVKRTGEKVFLECVQDMDHENMFWYRQDPGLGLRLIYFSYDVKMKEKGDIPEGYSVSREKKERFSLILESASTNQTSMYLCASSPTGQYNEQFFGPGTRLTVL.

The chain recombines TRBV15 with TRBJ2-7, with TRBD1 identical over 10 bases. With 3 bases clipped from V and 1 base from J, the junction kept 9 bases outside the gene matches. The CDR3 covers 17 residues. Germline V CDR1 and CDR2: LNHNV, YYDKDF (reference sequence). Here the CDR3 DNA reads TGTGCCACCAGCAGGGGTCCTGTGGGACAGGGGTCCTACGAGCAGTACTTC. Its translation: CATSRGPVGQGSYEQYF.

The rearrangement links TRBV9 to TRBJ2-3, with TRBD1 identical over 7 bases. The germline CDR1 and CDR2 sequences are SGDLS and YYNGEE. The CDR3 consists of 15 residues. V gave up 3 bases and J gave up 2 bases; unmatched junction bases: 6. The CDR3 loop reads CASSAGTAFTDTQYF. Written as DNA, the CDR3 is TGTGCCAGCAGCGCGGGGACAGCCTTCACAGATACGCAGTATTTT.

The genes are TRBV5-5 and TRBJ1-5, with 8 positions matching TRBD1. The CDR3 is 15 amino acids. CDR1 is SGHKS and CDR2 is YYEKEE in the germline V gene (reference sequence). The V and J ends lost 4 bases and 3 bases, in that order; junction bases with no gene match: 6. The CDR3 DNA is TGTGCCAGCAGCCCTATGGGACAGGTCAATCAGCCCCAGCATTTT. Translated: CASSPMGQVNQPQHF. Full variable domain (outside the CDR3, taken from reference TRBV5-5 and TRBJ1-5): DAGVTQSPTHLIKTRGQQVTLRCSPISGHKSVSWYQQVLGQGPQFIFQYYEKEERGRGNFPDRFSARQFPNYSSELNVNALLLGDSALYLCASSPMGQVNQPQHFGDGTRLSIL.

DNA for the CDR3: TGCGCCAGCAGCCAACGCCCTCTAGCAGATACGCAGTATTTT. Translation: CASSQRPLADTQYF. V is TRBV4-3 and J is TRBJ2-3; no clear D. With 2 bases removed from V and 4 bases from J, the gap between germline ends came to 10 bases. Germline V CDR1 and CDR2: LGHNA, YSLEER. CDR3 size: 14 residues.

This chain links TRBV7-9 with TRBJ2-1; 7 bases match TRBD2. Unmatched junction bases numbered 9, after V lost 5 bases and J lost 5 bases. CDR1 SEHNR and CDR2 FQNEAQ come from the germline V gene (reference sequence). There are 15 residues in the CDR3. CDR3 region: CASSRLLAENNEQFF. CDR3 DNA sequence: TGTGCCAGCAGCCGGCTGCTAGCGGAGAACAATGAGCAGTTCTTC.

The sample holds a few counts of this clone. The chain combines TRBV14 with TRBJ2-7, with TRBD1 matching 8 bases. Germline CDR1 is SGHDN and CDR2 is FVKESK. V dropped 3 bases and J dropped 2; count of bases not matched to a gene: 12. The CDR3 has 17 amino acids. The CDR3 sequence: CASSHRGGRGRTYEQYF. As DNA, the CDR3 is TGTGCCAGCAGCCACCGAGGAGGCAGGGGGCGTACCTACGAGCAGTACTTC.

The rearrangement joins TRBV7-9 to TRBJ2-7; the match to TRBD1 covers 8 bases. V was clipped by 5 bases and J by 0 bases; unmatched bases: 3. This CDR3 has 14 amino acids. CDR1 SEHNR and CDR2 FQNEAQ come from the germline V gene (reference sequence). Written as DNA, the CDR3 is TGTGCCAGCAGCCCAGACAGGGGCTCCTACGAGCAGTACTTC. It yields the protein CASSPDRGSYEQYF.

This chain joins TRBV30 and TRBJ1-1; D remains ambiguous. V was pared by 0 bases and J by 2 bases, with 7 bases between. The CDR3 runs 13 residues. Germline values: CDR1 GTSNPN, CDR2 SVGIG (reference sequence). The CDR3 bases are TGTGCCTGGAGTGTGGGCTCCAACACTGAAGCTTTCTTT. Its translation is CAWSVGSNTEAFF.

The chain employs TRBV7-2 and TRBJ2-7, with 11 bases identical to TRBD2. V lost 2 bases to trimming and J lost 6 bases; unmatched junction nucleotides: 6. CDR1 SGHTA and CDR2 FQGNSA come from the germline V gene. The length of the CDR3 is 15 residues. The CDR3 nucleotides are TGTGCCAGCAGCTTACTTAGCGGGAGGGCCTCCGAGCAGTACTTC. Protein: CASSLLSGRASEQYF.

The CDR3 nucleotides read TGCGCCAGCGGACCTGCGACAGGGGTTTACGAGCAGTACTTC. Protein sequence: CASGPATGVYEQYF. This chain uses TRBV4-3 with TRBJ2-7, with TRBD1 matching 8 bases. CDR1 and CDR2 from the germline V gene are LGHNA and YSLEER. With 8 bases clipped from V and 4 bases from J, the junction kept 10 bases outside the gene matches. This CDR3 region has 14 residues.

The V gene is TRBV7-2, the J gene TRBJ2-7; TRBD1 matches at 9 bases. Germline lookup yields CDR1 SGHTA and CDR2 FQGNSA. The junction had 11 bases not matched to a gene; V was cut back by 5 bases and J by 0 bases. The CDR3 is 17 amino acids. The DNA of the CDR3 is TGTGCCAGCAGCCCCGGGACAGGGAAGGTGGGCTCCTACGAGCAGTACTTC. Its protein is CASSPGTGKVGSYEQYF. Full variable domain (rest looked up from reference TRBV7-2 and TRBJ2-7): GAGVSQSPSNKVTEKGKDVELRCDPISGHTALYWYRQSLGQGLEFLIYFQGNSAPDKSGLPSDRFSAERTGGSVSTLTIQRTQQEDSAVYLCASSPGTGKVGSYEQYFGPGTRLTVT.